Detailed here is one TCR beta chain. Its specificity is unknown. This record belongs to a study of T cell responses to AZD1222 COVID-19 vaccine. Study summary: Second-dose schedules of about 4 or about 12 weeks were combined. Study-level results: Most donors were white British, females outnumbered males, and clonal diversity was possibly underestimated. Repertoires in all cases were sampled only once the peak T cell response had passed.

Assay: immunoSEQ multiplex PCR; the TCRdb copy retains only in-frame clones and omits some. The table records 100,000 to 150,000 clones, around 87% of them present only once. The CDR3 runs to 14 residues. Germline CDR1 reads MDHEN; CDR2 reads SYDVKM. The J segment lost 5 bases and the V segment lost 6 bases, leaving 9 bases of the junction unmatched. This chain connects TRBV28 to TRBJ1-1, with 7 nucleotides matching TRBD1. The sequence was obtained from an adult in good health. The sequencing used peripheral blood, collected on day 0 of AZD1222 vaccination. CDR3 sequence reads: CASSPTGVGTEAFF. The CDR3 nucleotides are TGTGCCAGCAGCCCCACAGGGGTAGGGACTGAAGCTTTCTTT.